What follows describes a single T cell receptor (beta chain). Its specificity is unknown. TCRdb redid the calling of the RT-PCR reads with MiXCR, one entry per CDR3 protein. The sample lists around 750,000 distinct CDR3 sequences; around 20% were seen once. The data belong to a study of response to subunit inactivated influenza vaccine. Study-wide results and limits: The authors proposed limited new T cell recruitment per seasonal influenza vaccination.

Germline V CDR1 and CDR2: ENHRY, SYGVKD. Germline trimming cut 9 bases from V and 0 bases from J; bases unmatched to any gene: 6. The CDR3 is made up of 16 amino acids. Sequenced material: PBMCs from blood, taken approximately 5 days after vaccination. This receptor was taken from a man aged 45-65 years who received an inactivated influenza vaccine. The chain couples TRBV10-3 to TRBJ2-6; TRBD1 agrees at 9 bases. This CDR3 reads CAIGQGTSSGANVLTF. Written as DNA, the CDR3 is TGTGCCATTGGACAGGGGACGAGCTCTGGGGCCAACGTCCTGACTTTC.